The 23 T cell receptor beta chains listed next were all sequenced from one sample in a study of radiotherapy plus CTLA-4 blockade in lung cancer. TCRdb's table, derived via immunoSEQ multiplex PCR, lists solely in-frame clones and lacks some. Among 85,000 to 95,000 clones listed, 82% were seen once. The specimen comprised peripheral blood, sampled from a patient treated with radiotherapy plus ipilimumab. Receptor source: a human donor with non-small cell lung cancer that progressed on radiotherapy plus ipilimumab.

V and J are TRBV28 and TRBJ2-7; TRBD1 aligns across 10 bases. V shed 3 bases and J 4 bases; nucleotides not matched to a gene: 6. Germline CDR1 reads MDHEN; CDR2 reads SYDVKM. The CDR3 runs 15 residues. CDR3 DNA: TGTGCCAGCAGTTTGGGACAGGGGCACGGGTACGAGCAGTACGTC. Amino acids: CASSLGQGHGYEQYV.

The chain couples TRBV29-1 to TRBJ1-1; perhaps TRBD1 as D (6 bases). This CDR3 spans 11 amino acids. The V and J ends lost 7 bases and 3 bases respectively, with 9 bases between them. Germline V lookup: CDR1 SQVTM, CDR2 ANQGSEA. The CDR3 is CSARGDTEAFF. In nucleotides, the CDR3 is TGCAGCGCCAGGGGCGACACTGAAGCTTTCTTT.

This clone was observed a few times. The chain has TRBV6-1 and TRBJ1-3; perhaps TRBD1 as D (5 bases). This CDR3 is 14 amino acids long. With 7 bases removed from V and 2 bases from J, the gap between germline ends came to 12 bases. The V gene's germline CDR1 is MNHNS and CDR2 SASEGT. CDR3 loop: CASNSPRAGNTIYF. Written as DNA, the CDR3 is TGTGCCAGCAACAGTCCCAGGGCTGGAAACACCATATATTTT.

The chain uses TRBV30 and TRBJ2-1, with 9 bases that match TRBD2. V lost 2 bases to trimming and J lost 10 bases; unmatched junction nucleotides: 12. The CDR3 extends over 15 amino acids. CDR1 and CDR2 from the germline V gene are GTSNPN and SVGIG (reference sequence). As DNA, the CDR3 is TGTGCCTGGAGTATCGATGGCGGGAGGGCCGACGAGCAGTTCTTC. As protein: CAWSIDGGRADEQFF.

The gene calls are TRBV2 and TRBJ2-1; 7 positions agree with TRBD2. The CDR3 has 15 amino acids. Unmatched junction bases numbered 3, after V lost 0 bases and J lost 4 bases. CDR1 is SNHLY, CDR2 FYNNEI, per germline. Here the CDR3 reads CASSEAGEGYNEQFF. The DNA of the CDR3 is TGTGCCAGCAGTGAAGCGGGGGAGGGTTACAATGAGCAGTTCTTC.

This clone has a handful of counts. J is TRBJ2-3 and V is TRBV5-4; TRBD1 matches at 7 bases. The CDR3 totals 14 residues. The V and J ends lost 1 base and 4 bases, in that order; junction bases with no gene match: 3. Germline V gene data show CDR1 as SGHNT and CDR2 as YYREEE (reference sequence). CDR3 sequence (DNA): TGTGCCAGCAGCTTGACCGACAGGGCAGATACGCAGTATTTT. The encoded protein is CASSLTDRADTQYF.

The chain combines TRBV6-1 with TRBJ2-7; D remains ambiguous. The CDR3 runs 14 residues. The germline V gene encodes CDR1 MNHNS and CDR2 SASEGT. V was cut by 7 bases and J by 0 bases, with 13 bases left in between. CDR3 nucleotide sequence: TGTGCCAGCACCCCGACACAAAGCTCCTACGAGCAGTACTTC. It yields the protein CASTPTQSSYEQYF.

The rearrangement joins TRBV27 to TRBJ2-1, with 15 bases identical to TRBD2. The germline gives CDR1 MNHEY, CDR2 SMNVEV (reference sequence). The ends lost 5 bases at V and 3 bases at J; junction bases unmatched: 14. The CDR3 is 20 residues long. The CDR3 reads CASSTSRTSGRASGYNEQFF. DNA of the CDR3: TGTGCCAGCAGTACTTCCCGGACTAGCGGGAGGGCCAGTGGCTACAATGAGCAGTTCTTC.

The chain joins TRBV18 to TRBJ1-1; the D gene is possibly TRBD1 (5 bases). The CDR3 sequence is 13 residues long. The V gene's germline CDR1 is KGHSH and CDR2 LQKENI. V dropped 4 bases and J dropped 6 bases, with 12 bases sitting between them. The CDR3: CASSLSGTPEAFF. The CDR3 DNA sequence: TGTGCCAGCTCACTCTCCGGGACCCCTGAAGCTTTCTTT.

The chain couples TRBV25-1 to TRBJ2-5; 14 bases are a match to TRBD2. The CDR3 totals 16 residues. Germline V CDR1 and CDR2: MGHDK, SYGVNS. J was trimmed by 9 bases and V by 8 bases; bases with no gene match: 14. The CDR3 sequence: CASGYLGTSGSEAQYF. The CDR3 DNA follows: TGTGCCAGCGGTTACCTCGGGACTAGCGGGAGTGAGGCCCAGTACTTC.

This clone was observed a handful of times. This chain links TRBV6-1 with TRBJ2-3; weak D call: TRBD2 (5 bases). Germline V CDR1 and CDR2: MNHNS, SASEGT. The V end lost 7 bases, the J end lost 0 bases, and 11 bases lay between the germline ends. The length of the CDR3 is 14 residues. The CDR3, as DNA: TGTGCCAGCACCCGGGGTTCTAGCACAGATACGCAGTATTTT. Its protein product is CASTRGSSTDTQYF.

The chain is built from TRBV5-4 and TRBJ1-1, with D possibly being TRBD1 (6 bases). The CDR3 loop spans 15 amino acids. The germline V gene has CDR1 SGHNT and CDR2 YYREEE (reference sequence). V gave up 1 base and J gave up 5 bases, with 15 bases separating them. The CDR3 nucleotides are TGTGCCAGCAGCTTGATGGGGGGCCGGGGGACTGAAGCTTTCTTT. Encoded protein: CASSLMGGRGTEAFF.

The rearrangement links TRBV28 to TRBJ2-6; D is uncertain. The CDR3 spans 17 residues. V gave up 3 bases and J gave up 0 bases, with 12 bases separating them. Germline loops: CDR1 MDHEN, CDR2 SYDVKM. The CDR3 region has the DNA TGTGCCAGCAGTTTCGAGTTGGGAAGCTCTGGGGCCAACGTCCTGACTTTC. This translates into CASSFELGSSGANVLTF.

The V call is TRBV27, the J call TRBJ2-3, with TRBD1 identical over 10 bases. The CDR3 consists of 17 residues. Per the germline V gene, CDR1 is MNHEY and CDR2 is SMNVEV (reference sequence). After removal of 5 bases from V and 3 bases from J, the junction contained 11 bases not matched to a gene. This CDR3 reads CASSPDPGQGGTDTQYF. CDR3 sequence (DNA): TGTGCCAGCAGTCCCGACCCTGGACAGGGGGGTACAGATACGCAGTATTTT.

V is TRBV6-1 and J is TRBJ2-7, with D possibly TRBD1 on 6 matching bases. The CDR3 extends over 18 amino acids. CDR1 and CDR2 (germline): MNHNS, SASEGT. Trimming removed 4 bases from V and 0 bases from J, with 22 bases in between. The CDR3 bases are TGTGCCAGCAGTGCTGTGGACAGTAGTATCATCGGCTCCTACGAGCAGTACTTC. Translating gives CASSAVDSSIIGSYEQYF.

This chain uses TRBV27 with TRBJ2-7, with TRBD2 matching over 11 bases. Germline V gene lookup returns CDR1 MNHEY and CDR2 SMNVEV (reference sequence). This CDR3 is 16 amino acids long. V gave up 5 bases and J gave up 4 bases; unmatched junction bases: 10. CDR3 sequence (DNA): TGTGCCAGCAGTCCCCAGGCCGGGACTAGCGGATACGAGCAGTACTTC. Translated, it gives CASSPQAGTSGYEQYF.

The chain joins TRBV2 to TRBJ2-7; the D is unclear. CDR3 length: 14 residues. The germline V gene has CDR1 SNHLY and CDR2 FYNNEI. The germline V and J ends were trimmed by 2 bases and 2 bases, with 10 bases remaining between them. The CDR3 loop is CASSETTKAYEQYF. The DNA for the CDR3 is TGTGCCAGCAGTGAAACTACAAAAGCCTACGAGCAGTACTTC.

The chain is built from TRBV19 and TRBJ2-6; 8 bases fit TRBD1. CDR1 and CDR2 (germline): LNHDA, SQIVND (reference sequence). The CDR3 has 15 residues. After removal of 5 bases from V and 2 bases from J, the junction contained 2 bases not matched to a gene. The CDR3 coding sequence is TGTGCCAGTAGTCAGGGGGCGCCTGGGGCCAACGTCCTGACTTTC. Protein product: CASSQGAPGANVLTF.

The rearrangement uses TRBV10-1 and TRBJ2-5, with TRBD1 as a possible D gene (6 bases). This CDR3 has 14 residues. Germline V gene lookup returns CDR1 WNHNN and CDR2 SYGVQD (reference sequence). Trimming took 3 bases from V and 5 from J, leaving 13 bases between them. DNA for the CDR3: TGCGCCAGCAGTGAAATGGGGGCCGGGGAGACCCAGTACTTC. The encoded protein is CASSEMGAGETQYF.

This sequence joins TRBV5-4 and TRBJ1-2; no firm D call. The germline V gene encodes CDR1 SGHNT and CDR2 YYREEE (reference sequence). V was shortened by 1 base and J by 3 bases, with 7 bases between the two germline ends. There are 13 residues in the CDR3. The CDR3 nucleotides are TGTGCCAGCAGCTTGTTGGTTGACTATGGCTACACCTTC. Translating gives CASSLLVDYGYTF.

About this clone: The sample carries other DNA sequences with the same CDR3. The J gene is TRBJ1-2, the V gene TRBV7-3; D perhaps matches TRBD1 (6 bases). Trimming shortened V by 2 bases and J by 8 bases, and 12 bases separated the two germline ends. The CDR3 totals 13 residues. Germline assignment: CDR1 SGHTA and CDR2 FQGTGA. The CDR3 spells CASSLGPGAGYTF. Written as DNA, the CDR3 is TGTGCCAGCAGCTTAGGTCCGGGGGCGGGCTACACCTTC.

This sequence joins TRBV5-4 and TRBJ1-3; D is perhaps TRBD1 (5 bases). Per germline, CDR1 SGHNT and CDR2 YYREEE (reference sequence). With 3 bases removed from V and 4 bases from J, the gap between germline ends came to 8 bases. This CDR3 has 13 residues. CDR3 sequence (DNA): TGTGCCAGCAGCTGGGGGAAGGGAAACACCATATATTTT. Translated: CASSWGKGNTIYF.

The gene calls are TRBV29-1 and TRBJ2-3; TRBD2 aligns across 9 bases. V shed 5 bases and J 6 bases; nucleotides not matched to a gene: 18. The CDR3 consists of 17 residues. CDR1 is SQVTM, CDR2 ANQGSEA, per germline. The CDR3 DNA follows: TGCAGCGTTAGGTTTGGGCTTAGCGGGAGACGCGCGGATACGCAGTATTTT. Protein: CSVRFGLSGRRADTQYF.